The clone carrying this T cell receptor beta chain came up once. Its antigen remains unidentified. The CDR3 runs to 15 residues. Per germline, CDR1 SGDLS and CDR2 YYNGEE. V was cut by 0 bases and J by 4 bases, with 14 bases left in between. The sample originates from a study of cytomegalovirus exposure and HLA in healthy donors. Study-level points and caveats: A later analysis found TCR association rates differed by HLA locus, highest for DRB1 and lowest for HLA-C. Later on, an analysis tied over 15,000 TCR beta sequences to HLA alleles at 0.05 false discovery rate.

PCR involved 60 Vbeta and 13 Jbeta primers. The table came from immunoSEQ multiplex PCR; TCRdb's copy has only in-frame clones and leaves some out. The profile covers 150,000 to 200,000 clones, with around four fifths appearing a single time and approximately 1.3% taken by the ten largest. J is TRBJ2-7 and V is TRBV9; D possibly corresponds to TRBD1 (5 bases). Input material: PBMCs. This sequence was found in a young man in good health and CMV-seronegative. The chain's CDR3 is CASSVAQGTIYEQYF. Here the CDR3 DNA reads TGTGCCAGCAGCGTAGCTCAGGGTACAATTTACGAGCAGTACTTC.